The present entry profiles one T cell receptor (beta chain) with its context. As yet, its antigen is unknown. The sample is drawn from a study of OX40 agonist ivuxolimab in advanced cancers. Across the study: Two cutaneous melanoma patients and one hepatocellular carcinoma patient, three in all, had partial responses.

Germline loops: CDR1 KGHSH, CDR2 LQKENI. This CDR3 is 12 amino acids long. Trimming pared 6 bases from V and 7 bases from J, leaving 13 bases between. Only in-frame clones appear in the TCRdb table, and some are missing; sequencing was by immunoSEQ multiplex PCR. The data hold about 30,000 clones, with 60% to 75% observed a single time. Study-level results: In CD8+ T cells, expanded clones were on average more numerous than in CD4+. What antigens the expanded peripheral T cells recognized was never established. Those patients achieving a partial response at 0.1-3.0 mg/kg showed among the lowest clonal expansion.

This specimen was CD4+ or CD8+ T cells sorted from blood, taken in a trial of the OX40 agonist ivuxolimab. The genes are TRBV18 and TRBJ2-7; D might be TRBD2 (7 bases). This clonotype was obtained from an adult with an advanced solid tumor such as melanoma, head and neck, liver or kidney cancer. CDR3 loop: CASSREGGEQYF. DNA for the CDR3: TGTGCCAGCTCTCGTGAGGGGGGGGAGCAGTACTTC.